This T cell receptor beta chain was recorded in a study of Graves' ophthalmopathy and Graves' hyperthyroidism. V dropped 3 bases and J dropped 4 bases, with 28 bases sitting between them. The CDR3 sequence is 19 residues long. Germline V gives CDR1 SGHAT, CDR2 FQNNGV. TCR beta CDR3 regions were amplified from RNA transcripts. In the first round, RT-PCR was carried out with HTBI primers, and a multiplex PCR formed the second round. TCRdb itself ran the multiplex PCR reads through MiXCR, one entry per CDR3 protein. The sample lists about half a million distinct CDR3 sequences; 13% to 15% were seen once.

J is TRBJ2-7 and V is TRBV11-2; D unresolved. The specimen sequenced was blood. This receptor was identified in a woman aged 25 to 45 with Graves' ophthalmopathy. The CDR3 region is CASSFFYRPIGGTGYEQYF. Written as DNA, the CDR3 is TGTGCCAGCAGCTTCTTTTACCGGCCCATCGGCGGTACCGGGTACGAGCAGTACTTC.